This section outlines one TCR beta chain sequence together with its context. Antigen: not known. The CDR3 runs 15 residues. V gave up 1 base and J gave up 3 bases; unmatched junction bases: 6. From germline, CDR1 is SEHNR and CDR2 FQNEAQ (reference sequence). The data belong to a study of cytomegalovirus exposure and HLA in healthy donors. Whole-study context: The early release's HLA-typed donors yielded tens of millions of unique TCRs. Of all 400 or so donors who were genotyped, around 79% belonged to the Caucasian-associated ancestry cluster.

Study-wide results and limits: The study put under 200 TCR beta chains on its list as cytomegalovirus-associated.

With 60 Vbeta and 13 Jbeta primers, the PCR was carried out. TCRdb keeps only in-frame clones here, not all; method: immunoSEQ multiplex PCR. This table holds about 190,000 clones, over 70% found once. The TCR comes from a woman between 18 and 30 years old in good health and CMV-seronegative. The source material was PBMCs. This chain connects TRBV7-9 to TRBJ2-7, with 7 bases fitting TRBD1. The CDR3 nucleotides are TGTGCCAGCAGCTTAGACCGGGACAGTAACTACGAGCAGTACTTC. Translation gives CASSLDRDSNYEQYF.